These 18 T cell receptor beta chains came from one sample sequenced in a study of blood T cell repertoires in COVID-19. This table comes from immunoSEQ multiplex PCR, and its TCRdb copy is limited to in-frame clones, with some not included. The profile shows 80,000 or so clones, roughly 86% of them singletons. Sequences were obtained from peripheral blood. Receptors originate from a human donor in a cohort sampled during active COVID-19.

V usage is TRBV10-3 and J usage is TRBJ1-6; 8 bases agree with TRBD1. Germline V gives CDR1 ENHRY, CDR2 SYGVKD. The CDR3 is 15 residues long. V dropped 6 bases and J dropped 8; count of bases not matched to a gene: 9. CDR3 loop: CAIRDGDRLDSPLHF. DNA for the CDR3: TGTGCCATCAGGGATGGGGACAGGCTTGATTCACCCCTCCACTTT.

This clone was observed a few times. The chain uses TRBV5-1 and TRBJ1-1, with a possible D match to TRBD1 (6 bases). Trimming pared 4 bases from V and 5 bases from J, leaving 21 bases between. Germline-derived CDR1 and CDR2 are SGHRS and YFSETQ. CDR3 size: 16 residues. The CDR3 DNA is TGCGCCAGCAGCCCAGGAAACAGGGAAACGGTGACTGAAGCTTTCTTT. Translation: CASSPGNRETVTEAFF.

The chain carries TRBV11-2 and TRBJ2-5, with TRBD2 identical over 9 bases. The V segment lost 2 bases and the J segment 5 bases; nucleotides outside the gene matches: 9. Germline CDR1 reads SGHAT; CDR2 reads FQNNGV. CDR3 length equals 16 residues. The CDR3, as DNA: TGTGCCAGCAGCTTATCCAGCGGGGGGATCGGGGAGACCCAGTACTTC. It yields the protein CASSLSSGGIGETQYF.

This chain connects TRBV9 to TRBJ2-7; 9 bases line up with TRBD1. CDR1 and CDR2 (germline): SGDLS, YYNGEE. The length of the CDR3 is 13 residues. V dropped 3 bases and J dropped 6; count of bases not matched to a gene: 4. CDR3 DNA: TGTGCCAGCAGCGGAGGACAGGGGTTCGAGCAGTACTTC. It yields the protein CASSGGQGFEQYF.

This rearrangement joins TRBV7-2 to TRBJ2-7; 10 positions agree with TRBD2. The CDR3 sequence is 14 residues long. The V gene end was trimmed by 4 bases and the J gene end by 2 bases; junction bases not matched to a gene: 2. The germline gives CDR1 SGHTA, CDR2 FQGNSA. The DNA of the CDR3 is TGTGCCAGCAGCTCTAGCGGGGGAACCTACGAGCAGTACTTC. Translation: CASSSSGGTYEQYF.

The CDR3 coding sequence is TGTGCCAGCAGCACCGGGACAGACGGTGGCTACACCTTC. Protein sequence: CASSTGTDGGYTF. This chain connects TRBV7-9 to TRBJ1-2, with 7 bases that match TRBD1. The V gene end was trimmed by 5 bases and the J gene end by 7 bases; junction bases not matched to a gene: 7. Germline V lookup: CDR1 SEHNR, CDR2 FQNEAQ (reference sequence). The CDR3 consists of 13 residues.

This chain connects TRBV4-3 to TRBJ1-4, with D maybe TRBD1 (6 bases). CDR3 length: 15 amino acids. V gave up 1 base and J gave up 8 bases, with 14 bases separating them. CDR1 and CDR2 from the germline V gene are LGHNA and YSLEER. Here the CDR3 reads CASSQGVGGREKLFF. CDR3 nucleotide sequence: TGCGCCAGCAGCCAAGGTGTAGGGGGTCGGGAAAAACTGTTTTTT.

This rearrangement joins TRBV9 to TRBJ2-5, with 7 bases matching TRBD2. CDR3 length: 14 amino acids. Germline CDR1 SGDLS, CDR2 YYNGEE. The ends lost 0 bases at V and 6 bases at J; junction bases unmatched: 5. CDR3 nucleotides: TGTGCCAGCAGCGTAGCACGGGAGGCCCAGACCCAGTACTTC. This translates into CASSVAREAQTQYF.

CDR3 loop: CASSRGQGAREQYF. DNA for the CDR3: TGTGCCAGCAGCCGGGGACAGGGGGCGCGGGAGCAGTACTTC. The chain is built from TRBV5-4 and TRBJ2-7, with 12 bases identical to TRBD1. Looked up from germline, CDR1 is SGHNT and CDR2 is YYREEE (reference sequence). J gave up 7 bases and V 4 bases, and 6 bases lay outside the gene matches. CDR3 length: 14 residues.

This clone was counted once. The V gene is TRBV5-6, the J gene TRBJ2-2; 9 bases match TRBD2. Germline lookup yields CDR1 SGHDT and CDR2 YYEEEE. V shed 4 bases and J 0 bases; nucleotides not matched to a gene: 10. This CDR3 spans 18 amino acids. CDR3 in amino acids: CASSQLGTSLSNTGELFF. The CDR3 DNA reads as TGTGCCAGCAGCCAACTCGGGACTAGCCTATCGAACACCGGGGAGCTGTTTTTT.

The chain couples TRBV27 to TRBJ1-6, with 8 nucleotides matching TRBD1. V dropped 7 bases and J dropped 11; count of bases not matched to a gene: 7. The CDR3 totals 13 residues. The germline CDR1 and CDR2 sequences are MNHEY and SMNVEV (reference sequence). CDR3 in amino acids: CASIGQGRAPLHF. CDR3 nucleotides: TGTGCCAGCATAGGACAGGGTCGTGCACCCCTCCACTTT.

The chain recombines TRBV3-1 (or the pseudogene TRBV3-2) with TRBJ2-7; 8 bases agree with TRBD1. CDR3 length: 16 amino acids. The germline CDR1 and CDR2 sequences are LGHDT and YNNKEL (reference sequence). J lost 5 bases, V lost 0 bases, and 9 bases had no gene match. CDR3 nucleotide sequence: TGTGCCAGCAGCCAAGATCTCTCACAGGGGGAAAACGAGCAGTACTTC. It specifies CASSQDLSQGENEQYF.

The CDR3 loop is CASSVGTGGRTNEKLFF. CDR3 sequence (DNA): TGTGCCAGCAGCGTAGGGACAGGGGGCAGGACTAATGAAAAACTGTTTTTT. The rearrangement uses TRBV9 and TRBJ1-4; 11 bases are shared with TRBD1. Per the germline V gene, CDR1 is SGDLS and CDR2 is YYNGEE. The V and J ends lost 0 bases and 2 bases, in that order; junction bases with no gene match: 3. The CDR3 loop spans 17 amino acids.

This chain joins TRBV5-1 and TRBJ1-3; 7 nucleotides line up with TRBD1. This CDR3 has 17 amino acids. From germline, CDR1 is SGHRS and CDR2 YFSETQ. Trimming cost V 5 bases and J 0 bases; bases outside gene matches: 11. CDR3 coding DNA: TGCGCCAGCAGGCCCTCGCTTGGGACAGTCTCTGGAAACACCATATATTTT. As protein: CASRPSLGTVSGNTIYF.

The V gene is TRBV5-6, the J gene TRBJ2-7, with 13 bases matching TRBD2. Germline V gene lookup returns CDR1 SGHDT and CDR2 YYEEEE. V lost 4 bases and J lost 6; bases outside the gene matches: 7. The CDR3 runs 15 residues. CDR3 amino acids: CASSPGLAGVFEQYF. CDR3 DNA: TGTGCCAGCAGCCCCGGACTAGCGGGGGTTTTCGAGCAGTACTTC.

The J gene is TRBJ1-2, the V gene TRBV5-6; D possibly corresponds to TRBD1 (6 bases). V was trimmed by 4 bases and J by 7 bases, leaving 14 bases between them. CDR1 is SGHDT and CDR2 is YYEEEE in the germline V gene. This CDR3 is 13 amino acids long. CDR3 DNA: TGTGCCAGCAGCCCTAGACAGGCCGGTGGCTACACCTTC. Protein product: CASSPRQAGGYTF.

J is TRBJ1-4 and V is TRBV7-9; 8 bases align to TRBD1. From germline, CDR1 is SEHNR and CDR2 FQNEAQ (reference sequence). The CDR3 length is 16 residues. V lost 5 bases, J lost 7 bases, and 12 bases stayed unmatched. The CDR3 nucleotides read TGTGCCAGCAGCCTAGAGTGGCAGGGGGCCGGTGAAAAACTGTTTTTT. As protein: CASSLEWQGAGEKLFF.

The chain links TRBV2 to TRBJ2-7; a possible D gene is TRBD2 (5 bases). The CDR3 has 12 amino acids. V was cut by 6 bases and J by 2 bases, with 8 bases left in between. Looked up from germline, CDR1 is SNHLY and CDR2 is FYNNEI. The CDR3 DNA is TGTGCCAGCAGGGAGGCCACCTACGAGCAGTACTTC. Its translation is CASREATYEQYF.